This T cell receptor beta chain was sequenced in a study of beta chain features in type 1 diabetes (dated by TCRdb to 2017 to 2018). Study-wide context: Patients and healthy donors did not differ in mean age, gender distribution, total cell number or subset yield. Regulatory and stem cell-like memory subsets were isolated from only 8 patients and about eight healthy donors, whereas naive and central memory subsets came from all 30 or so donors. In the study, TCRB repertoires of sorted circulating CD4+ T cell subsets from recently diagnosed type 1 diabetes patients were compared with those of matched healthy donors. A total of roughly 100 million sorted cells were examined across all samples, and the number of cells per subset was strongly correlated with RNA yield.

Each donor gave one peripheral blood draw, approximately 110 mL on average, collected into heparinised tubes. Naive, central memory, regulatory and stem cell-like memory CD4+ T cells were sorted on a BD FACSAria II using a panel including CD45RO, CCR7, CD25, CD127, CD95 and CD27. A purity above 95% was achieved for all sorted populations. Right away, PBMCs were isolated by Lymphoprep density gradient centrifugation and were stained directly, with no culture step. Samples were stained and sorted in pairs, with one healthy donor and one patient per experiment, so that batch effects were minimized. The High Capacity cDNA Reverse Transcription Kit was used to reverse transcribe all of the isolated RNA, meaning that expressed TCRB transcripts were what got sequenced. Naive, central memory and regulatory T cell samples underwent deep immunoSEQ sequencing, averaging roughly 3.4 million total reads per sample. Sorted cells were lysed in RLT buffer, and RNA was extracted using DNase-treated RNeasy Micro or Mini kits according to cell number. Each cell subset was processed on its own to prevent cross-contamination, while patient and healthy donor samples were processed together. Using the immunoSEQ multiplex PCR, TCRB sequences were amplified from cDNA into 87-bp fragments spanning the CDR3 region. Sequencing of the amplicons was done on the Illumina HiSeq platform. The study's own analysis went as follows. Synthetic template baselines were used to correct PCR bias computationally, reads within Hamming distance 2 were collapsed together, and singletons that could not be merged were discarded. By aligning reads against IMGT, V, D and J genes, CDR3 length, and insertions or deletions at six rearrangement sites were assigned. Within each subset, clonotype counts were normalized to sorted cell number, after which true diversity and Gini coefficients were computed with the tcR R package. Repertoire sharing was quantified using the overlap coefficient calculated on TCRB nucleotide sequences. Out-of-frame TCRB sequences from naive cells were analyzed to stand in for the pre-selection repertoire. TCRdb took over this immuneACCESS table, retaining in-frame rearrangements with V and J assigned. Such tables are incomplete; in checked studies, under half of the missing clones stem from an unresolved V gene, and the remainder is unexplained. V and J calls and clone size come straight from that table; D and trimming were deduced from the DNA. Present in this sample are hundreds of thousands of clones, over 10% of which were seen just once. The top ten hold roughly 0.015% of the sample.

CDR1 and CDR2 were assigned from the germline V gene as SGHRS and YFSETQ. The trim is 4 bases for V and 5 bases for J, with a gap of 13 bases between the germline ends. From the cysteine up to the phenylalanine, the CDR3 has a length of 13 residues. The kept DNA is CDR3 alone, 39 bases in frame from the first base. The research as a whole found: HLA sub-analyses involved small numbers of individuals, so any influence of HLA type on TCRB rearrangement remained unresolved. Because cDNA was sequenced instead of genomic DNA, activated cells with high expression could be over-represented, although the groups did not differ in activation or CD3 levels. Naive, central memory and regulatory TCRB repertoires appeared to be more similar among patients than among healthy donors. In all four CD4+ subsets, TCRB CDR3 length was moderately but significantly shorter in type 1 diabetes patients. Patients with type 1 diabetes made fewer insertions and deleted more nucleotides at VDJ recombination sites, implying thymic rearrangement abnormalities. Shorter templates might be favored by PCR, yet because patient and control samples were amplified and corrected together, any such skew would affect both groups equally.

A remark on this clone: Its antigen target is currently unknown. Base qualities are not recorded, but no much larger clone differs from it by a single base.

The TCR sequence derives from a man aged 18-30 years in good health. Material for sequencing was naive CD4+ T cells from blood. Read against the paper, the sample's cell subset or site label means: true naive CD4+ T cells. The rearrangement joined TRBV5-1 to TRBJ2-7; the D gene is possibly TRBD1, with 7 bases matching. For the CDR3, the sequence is CASSPQGRNEQYF. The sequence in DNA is TGCGCCAGCAGCCCACAGGGGAGGAACGAGCAGTACTTC.